This TCR beta chain came from a study of CD8 T cells in Susac syndrome (dated by TCRdb to between 2019 and 2020). In terms of the full investigation: Whether CD8+ T cell activation and differentiation in Susac syndrome was antigen driven was tested using repertoire sequencing.

Points on this clonotype: No antigen is known for it. Base qualities are missing; no much larger clone stands one base away.

RNA was extracted with the RNeasy kit and 0.5 to 1 ug was reverse transcribed using random hexamers. TCR beta CDR3 regions were amplified with the immunoSEQ multiplex PCR assay covering 54 Vbeta and 13 Jbeta segments. To correct PCR amplification bias, a synthetic template baseline was used for both primer optimization and computational correction. The original pipeline was this. Only productive sequences were kept, with reads annotated to V, D and J genes according to IMGT and analyzed in immunoSEQ Analyzer. To calculate clonality, Shannon entropy was normalized by log2 of the number of productive unique sequences and then subtracted from one. For each patient and control, public and private clones were evaluated within the 100 most prevalent clones. Clones were defined as Susac-specific if absent from the healthy and MS cohorts, from 900 to 1,200 published viral clones and from other ImmuneACCESS disease sequences. The public reads were run again by TCRdb, first through fastp at Q25 and then through MiXCR, and only productive beta chains were kept. Rows with a matching CDR3 protein are joined into one entry that keeps the most common DNA and genes. The V and J calls shown here were made by TCRdb, not taken from the authors' results. Within this sample are roughly 130,000 distinct CDR3 sequences, with roughly 96% of them counted one time only. Roughly 0.11% of the sample lies in the top ten.

High-throughput TCR beta sequencing profiled peripheral blood CD8+ and CD4+ T cells from healthy donors, Susac syndrome patients and multiple sclerosis patients. Healthy donors were included as age- and sex-matched controls. CD8+ TEMRA cells were enriched by FACS, while bulk CD8+ and CD4+ T cells were purified by magnetic negative isolation. Blood was collected in EDTA tubes and processed within 24 hours, with PBMCs isolated through density gradient centrifugation. PBMCs intended for TCR sequencing were cryopreserved in liquid nitrogen and were subsequently thawed in a 37 degrees C water bath. A purity of at least 90% was achieved for sorted or isolated CD4+, CD8+ and CD8+ TEMRA cells. Paper-wide results and their limitations: The number of individuals in the TCR sequencing and HLA analysis was recognized as being relatively small.

After removal of 1 base from V and 6 bases from J, the junction retains 6 bases not matched to a gene. From the cysteine up to the phenylalanine, the CDR3 has a length of 14 residues. The sequence is cut down to CDR3 DNA, 42 bases in frame from base 1. From the germline V gene, CDR1 is SGHTA and CDR2 is FQGNSA. Here the chain combines TRBV7-2 and TRBJ2-7; 7 middle bases align to TRBD2. The TCR sequence derives from a human donor in good health. Source material: CD4+ T cells from PBMCs. The DNA sequence is as follows: TGTGCCAGCAGCTTAGAGGGTCCGGGAGGCGAGCAGTACTTC. Its protein is CASSLEGPGGEQYF. This CDR3, with the reference TRBV7-2 and TRBJ2-7 proteins standing in past its ends, gives the full variable domain GAGVSQSPSNKVTEKGKDVELRCDPISGHTALYWYRQSLGQGLEFLIYFQGNSAPDKSGLPSDRFSAERTGGSVSTLTIQRTQQEDSAVYLCASSLEGPGGEQYFGPGTRLTVT.